Included here is one TCR beta chain sequence, with context. Its antigen is undetermined. V shed 5 bases, J shed 8 bases, and the junction held 16 bases outside the gene matches. The CDR3 loop spans 16 amino acids. The germline V gene encodes CDR1 KGHSH and CDR2 LQKENI. The data belong to a study of CD8 T cells in ankylosing spondylitis. Quantitative 5'-RACE was performed with molecular barcodes, and it yielded the TCR beta libraries. TCRdb itself ran the 5' RACE reads through MiXCR, one entry per CDR3 protein. There are some 840,000 distinct CDR3 sequences in the sample; around 11% occur only once, and about 0.49% lies in the top ten. Study-level points and caveats: The study looked at matched synovial fluid samples from ankylosing spondylitis patients. Disease-linked clones were reported to be significantly enriched there. Characteristic of ankylosing spondylitis blood, it appeared, was a TCR beta motif comprising fewer than 10 highly homologous variants. Existing reports had already noted some motif variants in reactive arthritis synovial fluid and blood. A CD8+ phenotype characterized the disease-linked clones, which were relatively rare in peripheral blood.

The sample was blood, either unsorted or a sorted T cell fraction (not recorded which). The chain has TRBV18 and TRBJ2-7; 9 nucleotides line up with TRBD1. This sequence originates from a male donor with ankylosing spondylitis. CDR3 loop: CASSSLVQGAGIKQYF. The CDR3 bases are TGTGCCAGCTCATCCCTGGTACAGGGGGCGGGGATCAAGCAGTACTTC.